A single sample gave rise to the 16 T cell receptor beta chains below, sequenced in a study of blood T cells in healthy people across ages. The second PCR ran about 6 to 12 cycles with a sample-barcoded 5' primer and J-beta primers. TCRdb reprocessed the 5' RACE reads via MiXCR and lists one record per CDR3 protein. The table has about 600,000 distinct CDR3 sequences, around half seen once; the top ten hold about 22%. Sequencing used blood. The receptors come from an older man in good health.

This clonotype was observed a handful of times. The chain recombines TRBV20-1 with TRBJ2-1, with 9 bases matching TRBD1. The CDR3 contains 14 residues. CDR1 DFQATT and CDR2 SNEGSKA come from the germline V gene (reference sequence). Trimming at V came to 6 bases and at J to 6 bases, leaving 9 bases not matched to a gene. CDR3 residues: CSAQAGQGGNEQFF. In DNA form, the CDR3 reads TGCAGTGCCCAAGCGGGACAGGGAGGCAATGAGCAGTTCTTC.

The chain is built from TRBV29-1 and TRBJ2-4; 13 positions agree with TRBD2. The J call may be faulty, since TRBJ2-7 better matches the DNA end. The V gene's germline CDR1 is SQVTM and CDR2 ANQGSEA. The CDR3 is 13 residues long. The CDR3 region has the DNA TGCAGCGTTGGGACTAGCGGGAGTGGCGAGCAGTACTTC. As protein: CSVGTSGSGEQYF.

The genes are TRBV9 and TRBJ1-1; D is unclear. The ends were cut back, 1 base at V and 3 bases at J, with 7 bases in the middle. The CDR3 covers 13 residues. The germline V gene has CDR1 SGDLS and CDR2 YYNGEE. The CDR3 DNA follows: TGTGCCAGCAGCGTAAACAGCGACACTGAAGCTTTCTTT. It codes for CASSVNSDTEAFF.

The V call is TRBV20-1, the J call TRBJ2-3, with 7 bases aligning to TRBD1. V shed 4 bases and J 2 bases; nucleotides not matched to a gene: 9. The length of the CDR3 is 15 residues. Germline V gives CDR1 DFQATT, CDR2 SNEGSKA (reference sequence). CDR3 DNA sequence: TGCAGTGCTACCGTTGACAGGGCTGCCACAGATACGCAGTATTTT. It specifies CSATVDRAATDTQYF.

The rearrangement links TRBV20-1 to TRBJ2-7; 7 nucleotides line up with TRBD2. The junction had 2 bases not matched to a gene; V was cut back by 1 base and J by 2 bases. Germline V CDR1 and CDR2: DFQATT, SNEGSKA (reference sequence). The CDR3 is 13 residues long. The CDR3 spells CSARGAGAYEQYF. CDR3 nucleotides: TGCAGTGCTAGAGGGGCGGGAGCCTACGAGCAGTACTTC.

This rearrangement joins TRBV27 to TRBJ2-3, with D unclear. The V gene lost 7 bases and the J gene lost 0 bases, with 17 bases spanning the gap. The CDR3 contains 16 residues. The V gene's germline CDR1 is MNHEY and CDR2 SMNVEV (reference sequence). This chain's CDR3 is CASKSQVDASTDTQYF. The CDR3 DNA reads as TGTGCCAGCAAATCCCAGGTCGACGCTAGCACAGATACGCAGTATTTT.

This clonotype was observed a handful of times. The rearrangement uses TRBV20-1 and TRBJ2-1, with 13 nucleotides matching TRBD2. CDR3 size: 15 residues. V lost 8 bases and J lost 3; bases outside the gene matches: 7. Germline CDR1 reads DFQATT; CDR2 reads SNEGSKA (reference sequence). CDR3 DNA: TGCAGTCTGCAACTAGCGGGAGGGATCTACAATGAGCAGTTCTTC. The encoded protein is CSLQLAGGIYNEQFF.

The table lists this clonotype with a count of one. The chain carries TRBV15 and TRBJ2-1; D is possibly TRBD1 or TRBD2 (5 bases each). This CDR3 has 13 amino acids. The germline V gene has CDR1 LNHNV and CDR2 YYDKDF (reference sequence). Trimming pared 0 bases from V and 13 bases from J, leaving 13 bases between. CDR3 residues: CATSRDVGETQFF. Written as DNA, the CDR3 is TGTGCCACCAGCAGAGATGTGGGGGAGACCCAGTTCTTC.

CDR3: CASSFGPEGGAEKLFF. DNA for the CDR3: TGTGCCAGCAGCTTTGGCCCAGAGGGTGGGGCCGAAAAACTGTTTTTT. The chain links TRBV7-6 to TRBJ1-4, with D perhaps TRBD1 (5 bases). Germline V lookup: CDR1 SGHVS, CDR2 FNYEAQ. Trimming removed 3 bases at V and 8 bases at J, with 19 bases between. This CDR3 is built from 16 residues.

The chain links TRBV28 to TRBJ2-6, with 8 positions matching TRBD1. The CDR3 runs to 16 residues. Trimming took 4 bases from V and 1 from J; bases not matched to a gene: 3. Germline V lookup: CDR1 MDHEN, CDR2 SYDVKM. CDR3 sequence (DNA): TGTGCCAGCAGTTGGGGGACAGGATCTGGGGCCAACGTCCTGACTTTC. Protein: CASSWGTGSGANVLTF.

The chain links TRBV29-1 to TRBJ2-3; D is undetermined. V was clipped by 1 base and J by 0 bases, with 8 bases between them. Germline CDR1 is SQVTM and CDR2 is ANQGSEA. This CDR3 is 14 amino acids long. The CDR3 DNA follows: TGCAGCGTTGAAGGTCGGTCGAGCACAGATACGCAGTATTTT. Amino acids: CSVEGRSSTDTQYF.

There are many counts of this clonotype. This sequence joins TRBV6-6 and TRBJ2-7, with D possibly being TRBD1 (6 bases). Germline values: CDR1 MNHNY, CDR2 SVGAGI (reference sequence). The V end lost 6 bases, the J end lost 2 bases, and 11 bases lay between the germline ends. The CDR3 is made up of 13 amino acids. CDR3 protein: CASSRGHTYEQYF. CDR3 nucleotides: TGTGCCAGCAGCCGGGGACACACCTACGAGCAGTACTTC.

In nucleotides, the CDR3 is TGTGCCAGCAGCCCAGGGGTTCGGGGGGGCCGGGACACCGGGGAGCTGTTTTTT. Amino acids: CASSPGVRGGRDTGELFF. This chain joins TRBV9 and TRBJ2-2; 8 bases are shared with TRBD2. This CDR3 spans 18 amino acids. The germline V gene encodes CDR1 SGDLS and CDR2 YYNGEE. V trimming: 4 bases; J trimming: 3 bases; junction bases outside the gene matches: 14.

This clonotype was seen a handful of times. The V gene is TRBV20-1, the J gene TRBJ2-1, with no clear D. Germline assignment: CDR1 DFQATT and CDR2 SNEGSKA (reference sequence). This CDR3 region has 15 residues. V lost 3 bases, J lost 2 bases, and 14 bases lay in between. CDR3 protein: CSASTRARTYNEQFF. The CDR3 DNA follows: TGCAGTGCTAGCACCCGGGCTAGAACCTACAATGAGCAGTTCTTC.

For the CDR3, the DNA is TGCGCCAGCAGCCAAAGGGGACAGGTCGCCTACGAGCAGTACTTC. Translating gives CASSQRGQVAYEQYF. The chain links TRBV4-1 to TRBJ2-7, with 8 bases aligning to TRBD1. After removal of 2 bases from V and 2 bases from J, the junction contained 5 bases not matched to a gene. The CDR3 has 15 residues. Germline CDR1 MGHRA, CDR2 YSYEKL.

The J gene is TRBJ2-3, the V gene TRBV20-1; tentatively, D is TRBD2 (5 bases). V was pared by 5 bases and J by 0 bases, with 12 bases between. The CDR3 totals 14 residues. Germline CDR1 and CDR2: DFQATT and SNEGSKA (reference sequence). CDR3 protein: CSAPNSGSTDTQYF. The CDR3 DNA reads TGCAGTGCTCCGAACAGCGGCAGCACAGATACGCAGTATTTT.